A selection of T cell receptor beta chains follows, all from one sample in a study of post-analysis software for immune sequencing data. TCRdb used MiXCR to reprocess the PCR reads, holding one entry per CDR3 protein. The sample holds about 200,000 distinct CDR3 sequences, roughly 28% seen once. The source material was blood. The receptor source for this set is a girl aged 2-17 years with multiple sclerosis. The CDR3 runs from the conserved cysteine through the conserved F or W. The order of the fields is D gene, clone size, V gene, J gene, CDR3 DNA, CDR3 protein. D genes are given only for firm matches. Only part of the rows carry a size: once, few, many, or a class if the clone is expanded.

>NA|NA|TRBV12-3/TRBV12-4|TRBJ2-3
TGTGCCAGCAGTTACCTCTCAGGGGATACGCAGTATTTT
CASSYLSGDTQYF
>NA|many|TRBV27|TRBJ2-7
TGTGCCAGCAGTTTATCGTTTCAGGGGGGGCGACAGTACTTC
CASSLSFQGGRQYF
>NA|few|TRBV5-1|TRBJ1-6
TGCGCCAGCAGTAGACAGCAATATAATTCACCCCTCCACTTT
CASSRQQYNSPLHF
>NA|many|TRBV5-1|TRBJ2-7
TGCGCCAGCAGCTTGGTAGCAGGGGACTTCTACGAGCAGTACTTC
CASSLVAGDFYEQYF
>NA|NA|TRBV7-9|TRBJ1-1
TGTGCCAGCAGCCACCGTAAGAGGAACACTGAAGCTTTCTTT
CASSHRKRNTEAFF
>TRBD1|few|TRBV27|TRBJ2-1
TGTGCCAGCAGTATTCGGACAGGGGTGGGGCACAATGAGCAGTTCTTC
CASSIRTGVGHNEQFF
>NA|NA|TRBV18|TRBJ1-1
TGTGCCAGCTCACCACCGGGACAAATAGCTGAAGCTTTCTTT
CASSPPGQIAEAFF
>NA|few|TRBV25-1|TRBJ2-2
TGTGCCAGCAGTGATTCAACCGGGGAGCTGTTTTTT
CASSDSTGELFF
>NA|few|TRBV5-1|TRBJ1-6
TGCGCCAGCAGCTTGGCCGCAGCTTATAATTCACCCCTCCACTTT
CASSLAAAYNSPLHF
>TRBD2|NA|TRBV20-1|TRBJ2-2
TGCAGTGCTAGAAACGGGAGGGCGACCGGGGAGCTGTTTTTT
CSARNGRATGELFF
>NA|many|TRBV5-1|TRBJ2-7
TGCGCCAGCAGCCCATTACAGAATTACGAGCAGTACTTC
CASSPLQNYEQYF
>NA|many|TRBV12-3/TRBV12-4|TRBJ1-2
TGTGCCAGCACGTTGAAAGGGGCAGGCTACACCTTC
CASTLKGAGYTF
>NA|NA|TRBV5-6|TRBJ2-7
TGTGCCAGCATTTCGAGATCCTCCTACGAGCAGTACTTC
CASISRSSYEQYF
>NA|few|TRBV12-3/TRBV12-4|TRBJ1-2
TGTGCCAGCAGTTTCTACGGAAACTACACCTTC
CASSFYGNYTF
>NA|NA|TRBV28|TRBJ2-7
TGTGCCAGCAGTCCCCCGGCCTCTGGCGCATACGAGCAGTACTTC
CASSPPASGAYEQYF
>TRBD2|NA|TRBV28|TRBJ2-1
TGTGCCAGCAGTGAGTCCAGTAGCGGGAGGACCGGCGAGCAGTTCTTC
CASSESSSGRTGEQFF
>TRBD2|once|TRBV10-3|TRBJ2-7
TGTGCCATCAGTGAGGAAGGACTAGCGGGAGACGAGCAGTACTTC
CAISEEGLAGDEQYF
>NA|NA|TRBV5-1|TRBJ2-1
TGCGCCAGCAGCCAAGTGGTATGGGGCGGACCTAGCTCCTACAATGAGCAGTTCTTC
CASSQVVWGGPSSYNEQFF
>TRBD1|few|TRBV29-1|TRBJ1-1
TGCAGCGTTCCGGACAGGGGGCAGTGGAGCACTGAAGCTTTCTTT
CSVPDRGQWSTEAFF
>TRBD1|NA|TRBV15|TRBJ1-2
TGTGCCACCGGGCCGACAGGGCGGGGCTCTAACTATGGCTACACCTTC
CATGPTGRGSNYGYTF
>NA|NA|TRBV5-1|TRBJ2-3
TGCGCCAGCAGTCGGACTATAAGAGATACGCAGTATTTT
CASSRTIRDTQYF
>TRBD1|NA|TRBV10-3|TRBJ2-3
TGTGCCATCAGTGAGCCACAGGGGGAGGCAGATACGCAGTATTTT
CAISEPQGEADTQYF
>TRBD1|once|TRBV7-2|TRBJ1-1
TGTGCCAGCAGCCGGCACCGGGACAGCCCGAACACTGAAGCTTTCTTT
CASSRHRDSPNTEAFF
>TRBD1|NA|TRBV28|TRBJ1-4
TGTGTCAGCAGAGATACCCCGGGACAGGGAGACGAAAAACTGTTTTTT
CVSRDTPGQGDEKLFF
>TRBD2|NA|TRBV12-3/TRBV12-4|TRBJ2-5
TGTGCCAGCAGCTTCGGGACTAGCGGGGAGACCCAGTACTTC
CASSFGTSGETQYF
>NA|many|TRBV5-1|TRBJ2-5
TGCGCCAGCAGCTTGATGGGGCAGCCCCAAGAGACCCAGTACTTC
CASSLMGQPQETQYF
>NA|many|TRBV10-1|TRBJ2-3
TGCGCCAGCAAACGAGATCCCGCGGCAGATACGCAGTATTTT
CASKRDPAADTQYF
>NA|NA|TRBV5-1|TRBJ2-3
TGCGCCAGCAGCTTGGAGCCGGTGCCGGATACGCAGTATTTT
CASSLEPVPDTQYF
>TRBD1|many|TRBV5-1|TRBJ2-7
TGCGCCAGCAGCGGGGGACAGGACTACGAGCAGTACTTC
CASSGGQDYEQYF
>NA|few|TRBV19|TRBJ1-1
TGTGCCAGTAGTATACGGGGACTTCCCCCGGACACTGAAGCTTTCTTT
CASSIRGLPPDTEAFF
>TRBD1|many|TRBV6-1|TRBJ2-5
TGTGCCAGCAGGTTCGGGACAGGCGCCATGCAAGAGACCCAGTACTTC
CASRFGTGAMQETQYF
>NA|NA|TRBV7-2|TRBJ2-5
TGTGCCAGCAGCGCAGGCCTCTACGCGGAGACCCAGTACTTC
CASSAGLYAETQYF
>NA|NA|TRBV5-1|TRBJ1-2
TGCGCCAGCAGCTTGGCCGAGGGCGGTTATGGCCACACCTTC
CASSLAEGGYGHTF
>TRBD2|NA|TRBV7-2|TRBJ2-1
TGTGTCAGCAGCTCCCGCGGGGGGCGCTTCACCAACAATGAGGAGCAGTTCTTC
CVSSSRGGRFTNNEEQFF
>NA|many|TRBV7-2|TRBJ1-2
TGTGCCAGCAGCTTATCGGGTAGGGGGGCCACCGGTAACTATGGCTACACCTTC
CASSLSGRGATGNYGYTF
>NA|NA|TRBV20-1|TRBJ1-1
TGCAGGGCTAGGGAAAGGGGGGAACGAGCTTTCTTT
CRARERGERAFF
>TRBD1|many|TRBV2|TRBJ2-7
TGTGCCAGCAGTGATCCGGGACAGGGGAAAAGCGAGCAGTACTTC
CASSDPGQGKSEQYF
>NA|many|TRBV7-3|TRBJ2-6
TGTGCCAGCAGCGTCCAAGACTCTGGGGCCAACGTCCTGACTTTC
CASSVQDSGANVLTF
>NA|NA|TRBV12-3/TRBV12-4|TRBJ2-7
TGTGCCAGCAGTTTTTCTCTGACGGACGAGCAGTACTTC
CASSFSLTDEQYF
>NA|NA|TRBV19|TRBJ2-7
TGTGCCAGTAGTCCCTCGGTTGGACACCACGAGCAGTACTTC
CASSPSVGHHEQYF
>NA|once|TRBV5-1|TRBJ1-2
TGCGCCAGCAGCTTGGACCGGGCTAGCTACACCTTC
CASSLDRASYTF
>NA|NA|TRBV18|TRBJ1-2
TGTGCCAGCTCCCACGACAGGAACTCTAACTATGGCTACACCTTC
CASSHDRNSNYGYTF
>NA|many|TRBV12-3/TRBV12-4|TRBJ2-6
TGTGCCAGCAGGCCATTGGGGGGTACTGGGGCCAACGTCCTGACTTTC
CASRPLGGTGANVLTF
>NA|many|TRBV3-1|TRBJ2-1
TGTGCCAGCAGCCAAGCCGGGCGGGCCGACCACAATGAGCAGTTCTTC
CASSQAGRADHNEQFF
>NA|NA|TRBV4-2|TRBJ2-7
TGTGCCAGCAGCCAAGGGTTGGGCCACGAGCAGTACTTC
CASSQGLGHEQYF
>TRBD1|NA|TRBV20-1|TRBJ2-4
TGCAGCCGCCAGGGCAGGGGGCGAGCCAAAAACATTCAGTACTTC
CSRQGRGRAKNIQYF
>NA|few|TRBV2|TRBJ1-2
TGTGCCAGCAGTGAAATACTTAGCGGGACGGCTAACTATGGCTACACCTTC
CASSEILSGTANYGYTF
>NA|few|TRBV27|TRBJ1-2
TGTGCCAGCAGTTTTAAAGGGGTCCTCGGCCCCAGGGGCTACACCTTC
CASSFKGVLGPRGYTF
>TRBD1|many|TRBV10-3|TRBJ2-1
TGTGCCACATCTACAGGGGGCCGACTCACCTACAATGAGCAGTTCTTC
CATSTGGRLTYNEQFF
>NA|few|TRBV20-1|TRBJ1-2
TGCAGTGGGTCAGAACCCCTTGGCTATGGCTACACCTTC
CSGSEPLGYGYTF
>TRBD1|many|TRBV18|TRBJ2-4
TGTGCCAGCTCACCCCCGGGACAGGGGGTCTCGAACATTCAGTACTTC
CASSPPGQGVSNIQYF
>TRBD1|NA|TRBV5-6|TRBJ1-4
TGTGCCAGCAGCCCAGGACAGGAGGATAAGGAAAAACTGTTTTTT
CASSPGQEDKEKLFF
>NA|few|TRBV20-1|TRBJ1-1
TGCAGTGCTAGTAGGGACAACAGAGCTTTCTTT
CSASRDNRAFF
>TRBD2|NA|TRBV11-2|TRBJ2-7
TGTGCCAGCAGCCCCCGGACTAGCGGGGGGGCATGGTACGAGCAGTACTTC
CASSPRTSGGAWYEQYF
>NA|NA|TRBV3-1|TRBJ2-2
TGTGCCAGCAGCCCCCTCTCGGACGGCGGGGAACTGTTTTTT
CASSPLSDGGELFF
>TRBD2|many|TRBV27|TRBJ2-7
TGTGCCAGCAGTTTATCCCCAGGGAGGGTCTACGAGCAGTACTTC
CASSLSPGRVYEQYF
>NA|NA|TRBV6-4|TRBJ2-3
TGTGCCAGCAGTGACCCGACTACAACTAGCACAGATACGCAGTATTTT
CASSDPTTTSTDTQYF
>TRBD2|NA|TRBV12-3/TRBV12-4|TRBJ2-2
TGTGCCAGCAGTTCCCGGGACTACAACACCGGGGAGCTGTTTTTT
CASSSRDYNTGELFF
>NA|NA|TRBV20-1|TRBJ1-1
TGCAGTGCTAGAGTGTCAGGAGCCAAAGAAGCTTTCTTT
CSARVSGAKEAFF
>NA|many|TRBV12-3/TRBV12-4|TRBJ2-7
TGTGCCAGCAGCTTGCGGGGGCCCTACGAGCAGTACTTC
CASSLRGPYEQYF